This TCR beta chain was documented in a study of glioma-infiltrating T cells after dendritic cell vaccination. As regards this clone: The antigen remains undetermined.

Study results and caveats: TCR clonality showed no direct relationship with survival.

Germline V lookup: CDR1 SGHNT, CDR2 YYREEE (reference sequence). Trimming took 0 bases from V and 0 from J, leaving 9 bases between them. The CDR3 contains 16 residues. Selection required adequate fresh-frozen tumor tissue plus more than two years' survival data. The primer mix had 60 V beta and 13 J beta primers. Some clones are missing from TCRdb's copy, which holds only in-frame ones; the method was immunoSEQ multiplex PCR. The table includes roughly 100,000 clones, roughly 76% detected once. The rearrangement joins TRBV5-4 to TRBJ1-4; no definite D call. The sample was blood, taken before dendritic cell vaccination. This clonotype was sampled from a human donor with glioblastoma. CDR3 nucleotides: TGTGCCAGCAGCTTGGCCTCCTCCGCAACTAATGAAAAACTGTTTTTT. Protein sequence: CASSLASSATNEKLFF.